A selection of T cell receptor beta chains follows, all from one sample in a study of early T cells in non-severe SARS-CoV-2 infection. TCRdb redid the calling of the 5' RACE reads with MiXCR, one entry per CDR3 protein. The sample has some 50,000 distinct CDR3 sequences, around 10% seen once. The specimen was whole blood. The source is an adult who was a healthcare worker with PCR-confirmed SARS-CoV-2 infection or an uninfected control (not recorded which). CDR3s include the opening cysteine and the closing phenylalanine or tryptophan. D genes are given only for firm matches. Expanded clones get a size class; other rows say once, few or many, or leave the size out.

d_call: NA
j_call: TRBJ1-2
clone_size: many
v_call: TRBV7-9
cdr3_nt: TGTGCCAGCAGCTCCCAACTCCTTGACAGCTATGGCTACACCTTC
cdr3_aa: CASSSQLLDSYGYTF

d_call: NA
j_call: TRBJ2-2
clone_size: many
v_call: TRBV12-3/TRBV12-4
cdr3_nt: TGTGCCAGCAGGATGGACATTACCGGGGAGCTGTTTTTT
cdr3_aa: CASRMDITGELFF

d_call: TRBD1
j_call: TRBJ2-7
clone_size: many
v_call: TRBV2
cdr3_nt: TGTGCCAGCACCCGACAGGGACCCTACGAGCAGTACTTC
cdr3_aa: CASTRQGPYEQYF

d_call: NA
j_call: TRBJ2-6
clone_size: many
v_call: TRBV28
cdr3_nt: TGTGCCAGCAGTTTGGCGGAGGGGGCGTACTCTGGGGCCAACGTCCTGACTTTC
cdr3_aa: CASSLAEGAYSGANVLTF

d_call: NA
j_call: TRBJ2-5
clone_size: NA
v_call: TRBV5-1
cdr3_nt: TGCGCCAGCAGCTTGCCCCCGGAGGAGACCCAGTACTTC
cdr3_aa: CASSLPPEETQYF

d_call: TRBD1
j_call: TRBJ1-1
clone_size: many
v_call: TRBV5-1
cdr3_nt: TGCGCCAGCAGCCCCGGACAGGTCCATGAAGCTTTCTTT
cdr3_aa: CASSPGQVHEAFF

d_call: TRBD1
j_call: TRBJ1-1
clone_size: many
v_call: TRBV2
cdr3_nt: TGTGCCAGCAGTGATGGGACAGGGTTTTTGAACACTGAAGCTTTCTTT
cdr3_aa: CASSDGTGFLNTEAFF

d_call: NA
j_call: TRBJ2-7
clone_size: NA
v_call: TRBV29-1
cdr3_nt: TGCAGCTTTAGGACACTCACCTACGAGCAGTACTTC
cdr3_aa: CSFRTLTYEQYF

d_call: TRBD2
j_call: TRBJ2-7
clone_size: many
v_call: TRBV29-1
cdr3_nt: TGCAGCGTTGAAGCGGGGGGGATAACCTACGAGCAGTACTTC
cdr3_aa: CSVEAGGITYEQYF

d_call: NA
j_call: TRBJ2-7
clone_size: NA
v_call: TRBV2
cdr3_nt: TGTGCCACCCGTGGGGGCATCTCAGCCTACGAGCAGTACTTC
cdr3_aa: CATRGGISAYEQYF

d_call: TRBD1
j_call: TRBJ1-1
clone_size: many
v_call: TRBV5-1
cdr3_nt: TGCGCCAGCGGAACAGGGGAATTCACTGAAGCTTTCTTT
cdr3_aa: CASGTGEFTEAFF

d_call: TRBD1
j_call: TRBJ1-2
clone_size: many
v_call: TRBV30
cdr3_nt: TGTGCCTGGAGCTTTAATACCGGGACAGGGAGTCTCCCAAGTGGCTACACCTTC
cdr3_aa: CAWSFNTGTGSLPSGYTF

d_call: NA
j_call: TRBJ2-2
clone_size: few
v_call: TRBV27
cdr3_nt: TGTGCCAGCAGGCCTCAGTACACCGGGGAGCTGTTTTTT
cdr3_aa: CASRPQYTGELFF

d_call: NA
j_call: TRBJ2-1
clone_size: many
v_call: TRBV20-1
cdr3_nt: TGCAGTGCCTCGAGCGGAGACAAGGGCTCCTACAATGAGCAGTTCTTC
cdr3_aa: CSASSGDKGSYNEQFF

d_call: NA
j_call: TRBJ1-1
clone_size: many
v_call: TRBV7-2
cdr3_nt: TGTGCCAGCAGCCCCGACGGGGGTGACACTGAAGCTTTCTTT
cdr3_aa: CASSPDGGDTEAFF

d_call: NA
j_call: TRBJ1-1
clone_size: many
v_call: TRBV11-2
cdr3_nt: TGTGCCAGCAGCACCTCAAACACTGAAGCTTTCTTT
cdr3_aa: CASSTSNTEAFF

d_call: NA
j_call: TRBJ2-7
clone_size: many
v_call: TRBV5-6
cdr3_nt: TGTGCCAGCAGCTTATGGGCCTATCCGGGAGTATTCTACGAGCAGTACTTC
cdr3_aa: CASSLWAYPGVFYEQYF

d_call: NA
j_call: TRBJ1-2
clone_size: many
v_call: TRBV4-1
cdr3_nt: TGCGCCAGCAGCCAAGATCCCGCAAACTATGGCTACACCTTC
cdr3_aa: CASSQDPANYGYTF

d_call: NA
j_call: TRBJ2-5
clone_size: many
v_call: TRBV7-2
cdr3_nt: TGTGCCAGCAGCTTAGGGGGCCGCCAAGAGACCCAGTACTTC
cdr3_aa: CASSLGGRQETQYF

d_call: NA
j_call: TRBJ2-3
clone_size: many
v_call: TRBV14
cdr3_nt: TGTGCCAGCAGCCAAGATCTGCCTACGCAGTATTTT
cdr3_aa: CASSQDLPTQYF

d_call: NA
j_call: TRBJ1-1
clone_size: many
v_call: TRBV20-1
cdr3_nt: TGCAGTGGCCTCCCCGTGAACACTGAAGCTTTCTTT
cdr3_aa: CSGLPVNTEAFF

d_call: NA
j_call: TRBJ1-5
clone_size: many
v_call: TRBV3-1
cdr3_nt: TGTGCCAGCAGCCAGAACGGTCCCAATCAGCCCCAGCATTTT
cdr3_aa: CASSQNGPNQPQHF

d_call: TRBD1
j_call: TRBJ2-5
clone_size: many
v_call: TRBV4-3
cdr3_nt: TGCGCCAGCAGCCTATCCTCCGGCGGGACAGGGGAAGAGACCCAGTACTTC
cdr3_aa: CASSLSSGGTGEETQYF

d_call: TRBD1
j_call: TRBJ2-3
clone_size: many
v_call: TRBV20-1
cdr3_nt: TGCAGTGCTAGAGATTGGGGCAGGGGGATTGATACGCAGTATTTT
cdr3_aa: CSARDWGRGIDTQYF

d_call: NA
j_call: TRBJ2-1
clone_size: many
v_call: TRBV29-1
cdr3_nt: TGCAGCGTTATTCCGGGAGCTGACAATGAGCAGTTCTTC
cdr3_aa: CSVIPGADNEQFF

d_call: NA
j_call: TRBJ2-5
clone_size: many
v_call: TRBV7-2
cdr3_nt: TGTGCCAGCAGCCTGGGCGGGGACGCCGAGACCCAGTACTTC
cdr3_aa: CASSLGGDAETQYF

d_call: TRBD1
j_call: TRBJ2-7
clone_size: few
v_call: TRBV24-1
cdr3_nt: TGTGCCACCAGTGGCCAGGACAGGGGGCGGGACGAGCAGTACTTC
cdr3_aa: CATSGQDRGRDEQYF

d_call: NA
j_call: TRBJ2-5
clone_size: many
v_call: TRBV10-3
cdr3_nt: TGTGCCATCAGTGAAGGTCCGGCAGGCCCCCAAGAGACCCAGTACTTC
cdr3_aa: CAISEGPAGPQETQYF

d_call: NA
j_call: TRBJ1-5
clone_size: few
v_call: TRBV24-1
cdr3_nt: TGTGCCACCAGTGATATGAGCAATCAGCCCCAGCATTTT
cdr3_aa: CATSDMSNQPQHF

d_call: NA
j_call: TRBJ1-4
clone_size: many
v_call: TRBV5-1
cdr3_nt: TGCGCCAGCAGCTTCGGACGGATTAATGAAAAACTGTTTTTT
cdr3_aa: CASSFGRINEKLFF

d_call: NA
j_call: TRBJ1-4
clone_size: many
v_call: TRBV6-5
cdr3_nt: TGTGCCAGCAGCCCACGCCGGGACGTTCCCCTGAAACTGTTTTTT
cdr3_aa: CASSPRRDVPLKLFF

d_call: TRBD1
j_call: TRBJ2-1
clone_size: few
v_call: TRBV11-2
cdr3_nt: TGTGCCAGCAGCAGAGACAGGGGGAACTACAATGAGCAGTTCTTC
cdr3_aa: CASSRDRGNYNEQFF

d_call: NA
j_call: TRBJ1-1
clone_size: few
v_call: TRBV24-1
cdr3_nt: TGTGCCACCAGTGATTTTCCAAATAACACTGAAGCTTTCTTT
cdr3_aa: CATSDFPNNTEAFF

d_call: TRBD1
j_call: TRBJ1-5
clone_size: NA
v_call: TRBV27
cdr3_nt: TGTGCCAGCAGTCCTTCACAGGGGTTGGGTAAGCCCCAGCATTTT
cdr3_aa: CASSPSQGLGKPQHF

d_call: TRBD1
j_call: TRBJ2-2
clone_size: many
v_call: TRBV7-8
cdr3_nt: TGTGCCAGCAGTCCCAAACTGGGGACAGGGAACACCGGGGAGCTGTTTTTT
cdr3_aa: CASSPKLGTGNTGELFF

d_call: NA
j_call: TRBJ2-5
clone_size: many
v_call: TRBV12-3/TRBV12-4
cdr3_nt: TGTGCCAGCACGAATTTCGGCGGGAACCAAGAGACCCAGTACTTC
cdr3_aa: CASTNFGGNQETQYF

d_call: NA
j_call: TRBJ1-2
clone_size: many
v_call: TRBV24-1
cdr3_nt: TGTGCCACCAGTGATTACAGGGTTGACGGCTACACCTTC
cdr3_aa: CATSDYRVDGYTF

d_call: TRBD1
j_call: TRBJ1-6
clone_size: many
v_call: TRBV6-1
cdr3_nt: TGTGCCAGCAGTGACGTTAGGGACAGCTATTCACCCCTCCACTTT
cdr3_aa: CASSDVRDSYSPLHF

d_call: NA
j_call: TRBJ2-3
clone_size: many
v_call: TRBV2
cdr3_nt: TGTGCCAGCAGTGTTTCCAGCACAGATACGCAGTATTTT
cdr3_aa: CASSVSSTDTQYF

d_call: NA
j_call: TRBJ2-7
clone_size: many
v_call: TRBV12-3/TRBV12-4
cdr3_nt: TGTGCCAGCAGTTTAGCGAGCGACCCCAACTACGAGCAGTACTTC
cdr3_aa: CASSLASDPNYEQYF

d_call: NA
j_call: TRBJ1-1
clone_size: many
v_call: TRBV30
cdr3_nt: TGTGCCTGGAGCCCCAAGCGAACAGTAGGCGCTGAAGCTTTCTTT
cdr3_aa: CAWSPKRTVGAEAFF

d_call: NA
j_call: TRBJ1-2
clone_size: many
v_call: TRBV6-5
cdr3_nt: TGTGCCAGCTCTCGACAGCCCGGAGATGGCTACACCTTC
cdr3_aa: CASSRQPGDGYTF

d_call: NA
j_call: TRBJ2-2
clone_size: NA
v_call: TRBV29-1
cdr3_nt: TGCAGCGTTGAGCTCTACACCGGGGAGCTGTTTTTT
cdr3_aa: CSVELYTGELFF

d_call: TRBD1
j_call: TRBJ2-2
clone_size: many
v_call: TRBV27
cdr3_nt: TGTGCCAGCAGTACTAGACAGGGAATCACCGGGGAGCTGTTTTTT
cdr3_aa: CASSTRQGITGELFF

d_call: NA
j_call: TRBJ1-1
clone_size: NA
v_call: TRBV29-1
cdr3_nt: TGCAGCGTTGTTTTTGACAGCTACACTGAAGCTTTCTTT
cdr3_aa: CSVVFDSYTEAFF

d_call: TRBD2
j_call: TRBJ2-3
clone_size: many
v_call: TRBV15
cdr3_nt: TGTGCCACCAGCAGAGGGACTAGCGGGGGCACTAGCACAGATACGCAGTATTTT
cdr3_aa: CATSRGTSGGTSTDTQYF

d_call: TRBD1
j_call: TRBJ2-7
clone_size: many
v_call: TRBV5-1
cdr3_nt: TGCGCCAGCTGCCCGACAGGGGCGATCCACGAGCAGTACTTC
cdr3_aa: CASCPTGAIHEQYF